Listed here are 10 T cell receptor beta chains from one sample, sequenced in a study of shared clonotypes between healthy human individuals. The method was immunoSEQ multiplex PCR; TCRdb's version includes in-frame clones alone and lacks a portion of them. The table has about 1.5 million clones, approximately 98% seen once. The source material was naive CD4+ T cells sorted from blood. The subset was: CD45RA+ positively selected. All receptors come from a man aged 25 to 40 in good health.

The chain uses TRBV18 and TRBJ2-3; D unclear. The V end was cut by 1 base, the J end by 0 bases, with 14 bases between. The CDR3 loop spans 17 amino acids. Germline V gives CDR1 KGHSH, CDR2 LQKENI. The DNA for the CDR3 is TGTGCCAGCTCACCACGCAATAACCCTTCTAGCACAGATACGCAGTATTTT. This gives the protein CASSPRNNPSSTDTQYF.

This chain joins TRBV6-6 and TRBJ2-1; 14 bases match TRBD2. CDR3 length: 15 residues. The V and J ends lost 4 bases and 9 bases, in that order; junction bases with no gene match: 5. Germline V gene lookup returns CDR1 MNHNY and CDR2 SVGAGI (reference sequence). The CDR3 sequence is CASSWGLAGVGEQFF. CDR3 nucleotides: TGTGCCAGCAGTTGGGGACTAGCGGGAGTAGGTGAGCAGTTCTTC.

This clone was found once. The rearrangement joins TRBV10-1 to TRBJ2-3, with 16 bases fitting TRBD2. Trimming cost V 0 bases and J 4 bases; bases outside gene matches: 1. CDR1 and CDR2 (germline): WNHNN, SYGVQD (reference sequence). This CDR3 is built from 17 residues. This CDR3 is CASSESGTSGRADTQYF. CDR3 DNA: TGCGCCAGCAGTGAGTCGGGGACTAGCGGGAGGGCAGATACGCAGTATTTT.

CDR3 residues: CAIRNSNEQFF. CDR3 DNA: TGTGCCATCAGGAACTCCAATGAGCAGTTCTTC. V is TRBV10-3 and J is TRBJ2-1, with D uncertain. The CDR3 contains 11 residues. The germline V and J ends were trimmed by 6 bases and 6 bases, with 6 bases remaining between them. Germline CDR1 is ENHRY and CDR2 is SYGVKD.

The chain joins TRBV4-1 to TRBJ2-7; 12 bases line up with TRBD2. The V and J ends lost 3 bases and 3 bases, in that order; junction bases with no gene match: 3. This CDR3 is built from 15 residues. CDR1 is MGHRA and CDR2 is YSYEKL in the germline V gene. CDR3 region: CASSQSGLAGYEQYF. As DNA, the CDR3 is TGCGCCAGCAGCCAGTCGGGACTAGCGGGCTACGAGCAGTACTTC.

The chain has TRBV6-5 and TRBJ1-1; unclear D gene. This CDR3 is built from 13 residues. Germline-derived CDR1 and CDR2 are MNHEY and SVGAGI. The V gene lost 2 bases and the J gene lost 1 base, with 5 bases spanning the gap. CDR3 bases: TGTGCCAGCAGTTACATATGGAACACTGAAGCTTTCTTT. Translated: CASSYIWNTEAFF.

This rearrangement joins TRBV30 to TRBJ1-4, with D unresolved. This CDR3 is built from 13 residues. CDR1 and CDR2 (germline): GTSNPN, SVGIG (reference sequence). The V end was cut by 0 bases, the J end by 7 bases, with 9 bases between. The DNA for the CDR3 is TGTGCCTGGAGTGTAGGGTTTTCTGAAAAACTGTTTTTT. It translates to CAWSVGFSEKLFF. The complete variable domain, with remaining parts taken from reference TRBV30 and TRBJ1-4, reads SQTIHQWPATLVQPVGSPLSLECTVEGTSNPNLYWYRQAAGRGLQLLFYSVGIGQISSEVPQNLSASRPQDRQFILSSKKLLLSDSGFYLCAWSVGFSEKLFFGSGTQLSVL.

Turning to this clone: Other DNA sequences in the same sample also yield this CDR3. V usage is TRBV7-2 and J usage is TRBJ2-5, with D uncertain. V shed 5 bases and J shed 2 bases, with 3 bases lying between them. The CDR3 contains 11 residues. Germline V gene data show CDR1 as SGHTA and CDR2 as FQGNSA. CDR3 region: CASSQQETQYF. The DNA for the CDR3 is TGTGCCAGCAGCCAGCAAGAGACCCAGTACTTC. Looking up the rest from reference TRBV7-2 and TRBJ2-5 gives the full variable domain: GAGVSQSPSNKVTEKGKDVELRCDPISGHTALYWYRQSLGQGLEFLIYFQGNSAPDKSGLPSDRFSAERTGGSVSTLTIQRTQQEDSAVYLCASSQQETQYFGPGTRLLVL.

Note on this clone: A read error may account for a junction end that differs from germline. The chain carries TRBV7-2 and TRBJ1-5; 7 nucleotides line up with TRBD1. CDR1 and CDR2 from the germline V gene are SGHTA and FQGNSA. The CDR3 is made up of 14 amino acids. CDR3 residues: CASSARPIQGVKNF. The CDR3 DNA reads as TGTGCCAGCAGCGCCCGTCCAATCCAGGGGGTCAAGAATTTT.

This clone appeared a single time. The chain recombines TRBV2 with TRBJ1-1; TRBD1 aligns across 7 bases. Germline V gene data show CDR1 as SNHLY and CDR2 as FYNNEI. The CDR3 spans 14 residues. After removal of 6 bases from V and 6 bases from J, the junction contained 10 bases not matched to a gene. The CDR3 here is CASSETGIGSEAFF. The DNA of the CDR3 is TGTGCCAGCAGCGAGACAGGGATTGGATCTGAAGCTTTCTTT.